Reported below is one T cell receptor (beta chain). Its antigen is unidentified. Germline-derived CDR1 and CDR2 are SGHRS and YFSETQ. The CDR3 has 14 amino acids. From the 5' RACE reads, TCRdb lists one entry per CDR3 protein and no DNA. The table for this sample gives around 230,000 distinct CDR3 sequences. This sample was included in a study of monozygotic twins with inflammatory bowel disease. General study results and limits: Especially where disease activity was present, IBD patients had fewer clonotypes in common with others than healthy twins did.

The TCR originated in a human donor with ulcerative colitis or Crohn's disease, or a healthy co-twin of an affected twin (not recorded which). Specimen: blood. V gene TRBV5-1 combines with J gene TRBJ2-7. This CDR3 is CASSWGPRSDEQYF.